This T cell receptor beta chain was obtained from a study of a mutant IDH1 vaccine in newly diagnosed glioma. On the study more broadly: Patients had eight vaccinations, in weeks 1, 3, 5, 7, 11, 15, 19 and 23. Before enrollment, patients got radiotherapy alone, temozolomide alone, or mostly the combination.

The sample holds a few counts of this clone. Its antigen is as yet unknown. Method: immunoSEQ multiplex PCR; TCRdb's copy keeps in-frame clones and lacks some. The sample lists about 51,000 clones; around four fifths were seen once. Study outcomes and limitations: In about 93% of patients, immune responses induced by the vaccine occurred.

Documented time point: week 5, during vaccination. Every vaccine dose comprised 300 ug of mutant IDH1 20-mer peptide plus topical imiquimod. Material: PBMCs, obtained from a glioma patient whose treatment included an IDH1 peptide vaccine. The receptor comes from a man between 45 and 60 years old with glioma.

CDR3 in DNA: TGCACCCCCTCACCCGGCTACACCTTC. It translates to CTPSPGYTF. This chain uses TRBV20-1 with TRBJ1-2; D not resolved. CDR3 length equals 9 residues. Germline assignment: CDR1 DFQATT and CDR2 SNEGSKA (reference sequence).